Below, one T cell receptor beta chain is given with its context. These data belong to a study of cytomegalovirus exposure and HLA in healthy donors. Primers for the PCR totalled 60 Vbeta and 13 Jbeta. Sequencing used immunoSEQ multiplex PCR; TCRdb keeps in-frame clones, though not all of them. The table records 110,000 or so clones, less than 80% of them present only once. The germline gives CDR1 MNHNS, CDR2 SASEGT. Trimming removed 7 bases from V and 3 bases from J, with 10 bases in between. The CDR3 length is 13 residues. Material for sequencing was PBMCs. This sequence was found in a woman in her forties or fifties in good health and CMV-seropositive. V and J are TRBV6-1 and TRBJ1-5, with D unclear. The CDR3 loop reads CASISSHNQPQHF. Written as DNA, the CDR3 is TGTGCCAGCATAAGTAGCCACAATCAGCCCCAGCATTTT.